This T cell receptor (beta chain) was retrieved from a study of early T cells in non-severe SARS-CoV-2 infection. Across the study: Chains from this unsorted whole-blood bulk RNA could not be paired. Study-wide results and limits: Missing private and CD4 specificities, VDJdb matching favored anti-spike CD8 responses.

As for this clonotype: Its matching antigen is unknown.

TCRdb used MiXCR to reprocess the 5' RACE reads, holding one entry per CDR3 protein. The table lists around 55,000 distinct CDR3 sequences, 12% of them singletons. The V end was cut by 5 bases, the J end by 15 bases, with 14 bases between. The CDR3 loop spans 10 amino acids. Germline V CDR1 and CDR2: DFQATT, SNEGSKA (reference sequence). Material for sequencing was whole blood. The receptor was derived from an adult who was a healthcare worker with PCR-confirmed SARS-CoV-2 infection or an uninfected control (not recorded which). This chain links TRBV20-1 with TRBJ2-1, with D possibly being TRBD2 (6 bases). CDR3 in amino acids: CSAAPGTPFF. In nucleotides, the CDR3 is TGCAGTGCTGCTCCCGGGACTCCGTTCTTC.